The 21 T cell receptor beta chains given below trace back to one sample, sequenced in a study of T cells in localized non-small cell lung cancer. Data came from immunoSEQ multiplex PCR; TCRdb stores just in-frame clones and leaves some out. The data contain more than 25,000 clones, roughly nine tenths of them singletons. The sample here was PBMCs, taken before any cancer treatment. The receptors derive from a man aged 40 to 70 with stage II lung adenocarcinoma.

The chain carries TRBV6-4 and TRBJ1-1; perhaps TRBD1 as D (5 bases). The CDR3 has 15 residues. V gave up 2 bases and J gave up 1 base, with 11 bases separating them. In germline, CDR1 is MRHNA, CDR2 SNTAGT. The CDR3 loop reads CASSDGRAGNTEAFF. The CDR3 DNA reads TGTGCCAGCAGTGACGGCAGGGCAGGGAACACTGAAGCTTTCTTT.

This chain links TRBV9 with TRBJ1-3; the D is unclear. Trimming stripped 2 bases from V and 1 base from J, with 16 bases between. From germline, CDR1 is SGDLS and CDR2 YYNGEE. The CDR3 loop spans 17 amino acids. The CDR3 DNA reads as TGTGCCAGCAGCGTCGGCGGGCGGGGAACTTCTGGAAACACCATATATTTT. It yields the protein CASSVGGRGTSGNTIYF.

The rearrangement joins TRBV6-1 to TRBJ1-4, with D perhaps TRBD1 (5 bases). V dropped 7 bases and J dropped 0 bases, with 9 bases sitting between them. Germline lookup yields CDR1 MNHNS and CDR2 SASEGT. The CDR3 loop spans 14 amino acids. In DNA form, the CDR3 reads TGTGCCAGCAAGGCAGGGCCAACTAATGAAAAACTGTTTTTT. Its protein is CASKAGPTNEKLFF.

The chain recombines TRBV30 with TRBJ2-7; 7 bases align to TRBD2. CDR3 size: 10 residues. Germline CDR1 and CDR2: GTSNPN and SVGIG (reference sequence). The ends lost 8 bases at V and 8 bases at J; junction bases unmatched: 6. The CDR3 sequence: CAASGTKQYF. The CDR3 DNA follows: TGTGCCGCTTCCGGGACTAAGCAGTACTTC.

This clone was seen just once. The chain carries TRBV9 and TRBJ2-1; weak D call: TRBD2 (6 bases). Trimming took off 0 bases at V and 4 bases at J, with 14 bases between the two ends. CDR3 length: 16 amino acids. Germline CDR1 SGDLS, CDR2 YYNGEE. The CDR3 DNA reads TGTGCCAGCAGCGTAGGGGTGGGCAGCGGGTACAATGAGCAGTTCTTC. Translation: CASSVGVGSGYNEQFF.

CDR3 nucleotides: TGTGCCAGCAGTTTTCTCCAGGGGCCCCACACCTTC. This translates into CASSFLQGPHTF. V is TRBV27 and J is TRBJ1-2; D perhaps matches TRBD1 (6 bases). Trimming shortened V by 3 bases and J by 12 bases, and 14 bases separated the two germline ends. Germline CDR1 reads MNHEY; CDR2 reads SMNVEV (reference sequence). The CDR3 has 12 amino acids.

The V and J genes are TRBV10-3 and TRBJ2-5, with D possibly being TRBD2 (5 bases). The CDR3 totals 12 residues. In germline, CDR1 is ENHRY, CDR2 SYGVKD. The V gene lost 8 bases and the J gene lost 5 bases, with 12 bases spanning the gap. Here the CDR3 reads CAISRGSETQYF. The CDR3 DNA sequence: TGTGCCATCTCCCGAGGGTCGGAGACCCAGTACTTC.

The CDR3 DNA reads as TGTGCCAGCAGCTGGGATTACGAGCAGTACTTC. This encodes CASSWDYEQYF. The V call is TRBV6-6, the J call TRBJ2-7; D ambiguous. The CDR3 runs 11 residues. V lost 6 bases and J 4 bases, leaving 7 bases between the germline ends. CDR1 is MNHNY and CDR2 is SVGAGI in the germline V gene (reference sequence).

The CDR3 here is CASSSPGLASANTGELFF. The CDR3 DNA sequence: TGTGCCAGCAGCTCCCCGGGACTAGCGAGCGCGAACACCGGGGAGCTGTTTTTT. The gene calls are TRBV7-6 and TRBJ2-2; 10 bases map to TRBD2. The J segment lost 0 bases and the V segment lost 4 bases, leaving 8 bases of the junction unmatched. This CDR3 spans 18 amino acids. Germline CDR1 is SGHVS and CDR2 is FNYEAQ.

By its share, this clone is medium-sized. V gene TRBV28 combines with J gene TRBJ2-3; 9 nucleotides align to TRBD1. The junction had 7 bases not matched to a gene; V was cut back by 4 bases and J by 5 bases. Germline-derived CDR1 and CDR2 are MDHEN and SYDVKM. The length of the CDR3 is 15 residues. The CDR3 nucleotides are TGTGCCAGCAGTTCGGGACAGGGCGGAGGAGATACGCAGTATTTT. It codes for CASSSGQGGGDTQYF.

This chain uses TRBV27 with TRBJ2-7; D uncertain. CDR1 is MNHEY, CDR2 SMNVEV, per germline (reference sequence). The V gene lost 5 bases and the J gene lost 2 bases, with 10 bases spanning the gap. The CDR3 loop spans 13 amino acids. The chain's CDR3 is CASSPLATYEQYF. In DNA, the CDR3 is TGTGCCAGCAGTCCCCTGGCCACCTACGAGCAGTACTTC.

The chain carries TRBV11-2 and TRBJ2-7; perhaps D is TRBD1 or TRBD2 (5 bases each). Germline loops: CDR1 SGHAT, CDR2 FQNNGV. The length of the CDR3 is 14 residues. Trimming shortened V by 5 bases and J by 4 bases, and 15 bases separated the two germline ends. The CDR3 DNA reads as TGTGCCAGCAGCCCCCCGGGGCTCGGGTACGAGCAGTACTTC. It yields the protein CASSPPGLGYEQYF.

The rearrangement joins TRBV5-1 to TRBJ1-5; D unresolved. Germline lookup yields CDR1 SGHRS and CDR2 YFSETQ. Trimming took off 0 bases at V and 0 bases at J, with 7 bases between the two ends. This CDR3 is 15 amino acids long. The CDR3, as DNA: TGCGCCAGCAGCTTGGCCGGGGATAGCAATCAGCCCCAGCATTTT. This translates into CASSLAGDSNQPQHF. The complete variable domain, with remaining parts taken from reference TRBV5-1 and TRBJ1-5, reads KAGVTQTPRYLIKTRGQQVTLSCSPISGHRSVSWYQQTPGQGLQFLFEYFSETQRNKGNFPGRFSGRQFSNSRSEMNVSTLELGDSALYLCASSLAGDSNQPQHFGDGTRLSIL.

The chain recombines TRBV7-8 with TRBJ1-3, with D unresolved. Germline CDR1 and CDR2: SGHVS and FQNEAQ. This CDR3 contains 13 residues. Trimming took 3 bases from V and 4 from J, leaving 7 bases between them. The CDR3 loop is CASSFRTGNTIYF. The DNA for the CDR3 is TGTGCCAGCAGCTTCAGAACGGGAAACACCATATATTTT. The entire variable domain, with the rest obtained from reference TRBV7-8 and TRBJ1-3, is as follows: GAGVSQSPRYKVAKRGQDVALRCDPISGHVSLFWYQQALGQGPEFLTYFQNEAQLDKSGLPSDRFFAERPEGSVSTLKIQRTQQEDSAVYLCASSFRTGNTIYFGEGSWLTVV.

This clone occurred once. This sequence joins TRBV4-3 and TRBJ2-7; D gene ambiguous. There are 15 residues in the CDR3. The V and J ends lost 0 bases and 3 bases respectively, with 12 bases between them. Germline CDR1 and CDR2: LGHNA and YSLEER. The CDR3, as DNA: TGCGCCAGCAGCCAAGAGGCAGAGAATCTCTACGAGCAGTACTTC. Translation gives CASSQEAENLYEQYF.

The CDR3 nucleotides are TGTGCCAGCAGTTTATTGTTCCCAGATACGCAGTATTTT. Its translation is CASSLLFPDTQYF. The chain couples TRBV27 to TRBJ2-3; no clear D. Trimming stripped 1 base from V and 4 bases from J, with 6 bases between. Germline CDR1 MNHEY, CDR2 SMNVEV (reference sequence). The CDR3 runs to 13 residues.

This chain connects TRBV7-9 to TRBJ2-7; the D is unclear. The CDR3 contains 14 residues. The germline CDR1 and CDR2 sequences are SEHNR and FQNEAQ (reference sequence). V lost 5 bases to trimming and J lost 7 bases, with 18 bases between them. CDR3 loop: CASSPNRAPWEQYF. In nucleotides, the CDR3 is TGTGCCAGCAGCCCAAACCGGGCCCCCTGGGAGCAGTACTTC.

As DNA, the CDR3 is TGTGCCAGCAGAGACCTCACGGTCAGGGTGGAAGCTTTCTTT. Translation gives CASRDLTVRVEAFF. V usage is TRBV6-5 and J usage is TRBJ1-1, with D perhaps matching TRBD1 (5 bases). The CDR3 is made up of 14 amino acids. Germline V CDR1 and CDR2: MNHEY, SVGAGI. Trimming stripped 6 bases from V and 8 bases from J, with 19 bases between.

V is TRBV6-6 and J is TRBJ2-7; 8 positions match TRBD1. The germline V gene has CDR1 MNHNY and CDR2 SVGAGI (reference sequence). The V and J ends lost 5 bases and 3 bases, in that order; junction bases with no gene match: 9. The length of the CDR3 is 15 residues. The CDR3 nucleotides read TGTGCCAGCAGTCGGACAGGGACTTTGGACTACGAGCAGTACTTC. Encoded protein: CASSRTGTLDYEQYF.

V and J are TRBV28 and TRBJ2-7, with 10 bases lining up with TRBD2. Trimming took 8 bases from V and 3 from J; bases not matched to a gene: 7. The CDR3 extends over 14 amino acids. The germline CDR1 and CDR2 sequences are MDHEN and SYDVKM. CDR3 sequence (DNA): TGTGCCAGCCGCCTAGCGGGGGCGGGCTACGAGCAGTACTTC. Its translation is CASRLAGAGYEQYF.

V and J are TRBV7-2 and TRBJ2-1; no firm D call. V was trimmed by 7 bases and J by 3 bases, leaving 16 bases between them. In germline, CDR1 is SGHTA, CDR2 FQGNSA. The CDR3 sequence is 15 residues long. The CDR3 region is CASTPWELDYNEQFF. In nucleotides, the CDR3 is TGTGCCAGCACCCCCTGGGAACTGGACTACAATGAGCAGTTCTTC.